One sample yielded the 10 T cell receptor beta chains listed below, sequenced in a study of T-cell reconstitution after alpha-beta-depleted transplantation in children. Unique molecular identifiers were used in preparing the TCRbeta library. MiXCR, applied by TCRdb to the PCR reads, yields one record per CDR3 protein. The table lists about 120,000 distinct CDR3 sequences, roughly 23% of them singletons, with over 9.5% in the top ten. The sample here was PBMCs, mostly from graft donor cells, taken 180 days after TCRalphabeta/CD19-depleted stem cell transplant. These receptors all come from a male patient under 10 years old who had a stem cell transplant for chronic granulomatous disease, so the T cells may come from the graft donor.

A few counts support this clonotype. This chain connects TRBV5-8 to TRBJ2-7, with 8 bases matching TRBD1. Germline assignment: CDR1 SGHTS and CDR2 YDEGEE. With V trimmed by 6 bases and J by 2 bases, 10 bases remained unmatched. The CDR3 runs to 15 residues. CDR3 nucleotides: TGTGCCAGCACCTACTCCGGGACAGGACCCTACGAGCAGTACTTC. It is translated as CASTYSGTGPYEQYF.

The chain carries TRBV5-6 and TRBJ2-2, with D maybe TRBD1 (6 bases). Trimming pared 1 base from V and 5 bases from J, leaving 9 bases between. This CDR3 comprises 14 residues. Germline-derived CDR1 and CDR2 are SGHDT and YYEEEE. CDR3 protein: CASSLTQGTGELFF. CDR3 in DNA: TGTGCCAGCAGCTTGACACAGGGTACCGGGGAGCTGTTTTTT.

There are a few counts of this clonotype. The CDR3 sequence is CASSLESGDEQYF. The CDR3 DNA sequence: TGCGCCAGCAGCTTGGAATCAGGGGACGAGCAGTACTTC. This chain uses TRBV5-1 with TRBJ2-7; D is possibly TRBD1 (6 bases). The CDR3 has 13 amino acids. In germline, CDR1 is SGHRS, CDR2 YFSETQ. V was cut by 0 bases and J by 5 bases, with 9 bases left in between.

This clonotype has only a few counts. The rearrangement uses TRBV6-5 and TRBJ1-1; possible D gene TRBD1, 5 bases. CDR3 length: 16 amino acids. Germline assignment: CDR1 MNHEY and CDR2 SVGAGI. Trimming took 2 bases from V and 3 from J, leaving 16 bases between them. CDR3 sequence: CASSYKGGGRDTEAFF. In nucleotides, the CDR3 is TGTGCCAGCAGTTACAAGGGCGGGGGGAGGGACACTGAAGCTTTCTTT.

The rearrangement uses TRBV4-2 and TRBJ2-4; perhaps TRBD2 as D (7 bases). Trimming left V 6 bases short and J 5 bases short, with 14 bases between. The CDR3 has 14 amino acids. CDR1 and CDR2 from the germline V gene are LGHNA and YNFKEQ. CDR3 nucleotides: TGTGCCAGCAGTCTTGGGGGGGGCGAAAACATTCAGTACTTC. As protein: CASSLGGGENIQYF.

This chain connects TRBV5-1 to TRBJ2-7; 11 bases fit TRBD1. This CDR3 comprises 16 residues. Trimming cost V 3 bases and J 6 bases; bases outside gene matches: 11. The germline gives CDR1 SGHRS, CDR2 YFSETQ. This CDR3 is CASSWDPGTGGLEQYF. CDR3 bases: TGCGCCAGCAGCTGGGATCCCGGGACAGGGGGTCTCGAGCAGTACTTC.

This clonotype came up many times. This rearrangement joins TRBV7-2 to TRBJ2-7, with TRBD2 matching 13 bases. Germline V gene sequence: CDR1 SGHTA, CDR2 FQGNSA. Trimming cost V 3 bases and J 6 bases; bases outside gene matches: 8. The CDR3 is 16 residues long. The CDR3, as DNA: TGTGCCAGCAGCTTGACCCCTGGACTAGCGGGAGTCGAGCAGTACTTC. Translated: CASSLTPGLAGVEQYF.

This clonotype was detected ten times or more. This chain uses TRBV20-1 with TRBJ2-3; D is undetermined. This CDR3 spans 11 amino acids. In germline, CDR1 is DFQATT, CDR2 SNEGSKA (reference sequence). V was clipped by 6 bases and J by 3 bases, with 7 bases between them. The CDR3 spells CSAGETDTQYF. The DNA of the CDR3 is TGCAGTGCCGGAGAAACAGATACGCAGTATTTT.

This clonotype was observed a handful of times. V and J are TRBV28 and TRBJ2-7; the D gene is possibly TRBD1 (6 bases). The CDR3 totals 13 residues. Germline V lookup: CDR1 MDHEN, CDR2 SYDVKM. Trimming stripped 10 bases from V and 1 base from J, with 14 bases between. The CDR3 sequence is CATDRPVSYEQYF. The CDR3 region has the DNA TGTGCCACCGACAGGCCCGTATCCTACGAGCAGTACTTC.

V and J are TRBV3-1 and TRBJ1-1; 7 nucleotides line up with TRBD1. CDR1 and CDR2 (germline): LGHDT, YNNKEL (reference sequence). The trim removed 4 bases at V and 0 bases at J, leaving 5 bases unmatched. This CDR3 region has 15 residues. CDR3 protein: CASSRGQILNTEAFF. In nucleotides, the CDR3 is TGTGCCAGCAGCCGGGGACAGATCCTGAACACTGAAGCTTTCTTT.